One T cell receptor beta chain is described in this entry. The sample comes from a study of blood T cell repertoires in COVID-19. The wider study: Acute and convalescent COVID-19 specimens originated in the United States, Italy and Spain. PBMCs, B-cell-depleted T cells, or T cells were the source of the cDNA or gDNA that made up the material.

V gave up 5 bases and J gave up 1 base; unmatched junction bases: 13. Germline assignment: CDR1 SGHAT and CDR2 FQNNGV. CDR3 length: 17 residues. Per the original data handling: Using reference gene primer amplification, nucleated cell counts were estimated. Sequencing was performed with immunoSEQ multiplex PCR; in TCRdb, only in-frame clones are kept and a portion is missing. The DNA was the basis for D and trimming; V, J and clone size are from that table. The sample includes roughly 250,000 clones, approximately 80% seen only once; the top ten take 1.5% to 2%. Source material: peripheral blood. V usage is TRBV11-2 and J usage is TRBJ2-7; the match to TRBD1 covers 8 bases. The source is a woman aged 80 or over with acute or convalescent COVID-19. CDR3 DNA sequence: TGTGCCAGCAGCCAAACTTTAGGGCAGGGGGCTTCCTACGAGCAGTACTTC. Translation gives CASSQTLGQGASYEQYF.